Presented here are 14 T cell receptor beta chains from one specimen sequenced in a study of T-cell memory formation after mild COVID-19 listed by TCRdb under 2021. The method was 5' RACE. Sequencing was carried out with an Illumina NovaSeq 6000. TCRdb redid the processing of the public reads, applying fastp at Q25 and MiXCR, and retained in-frame beta chains. Rows merge per CDR3 protein into single entries with the most common DNA and genes. This sample gives some 330,000 distinct CDR3 sequences in total; around a fifth of them show up just once. The ten largest clones take up under 15% of the sample. The sample taken for sequencing was PBMCs or a T cell subset sorted from them (not recorded which). All receptors come from an adult woman who had mild COVID-19 (a few samples of this study predate the infection). The sample titles of this study are shuffled in the database, so cell type and time point are left out; the donor was told from shared clones.

J is TRBJ2-1 and V is TRBV5-1; unclear D gene. The CDR3 is made up of 15 amino acids. The ends were cut back, 5 bases at V and 1 base at J, with 13 bases in the middle. Germline loops: CDR1 SGHRS, CDR2 YFSETQ. The DNA for the CDR3 is TGCGCCAGCAGAGATCCCCCCTTTTCCTACAATGAGCAGTTCTTC. Translated, it gives CASRDPPFSYNEQFF.

This clonotype showed up just a few times. This chain joins TRBV5-1 and TRBJ2-7; a weak D match, TRBD2 (5 bases). Germline-derived CDR1 and CDR2 are SGHRS and YFSETQ. The CDR3 runs to 14 residues. V gave up 1 base and J gave up 6 bases, with 14 bases separating them. In nucleotides, the CDR3 is TGCGCCAGCAGCTTGCGGGCGGACTCGGGCGAGCAGTACTTC. It encodes CASSLRADSGEQYF.

The V call is TRBV5-1, the J call TRBJ2-1, with a tentative D call TRBD2 (5 bases). Trimming left V 3 bases short and J 6 bases short, with 19 bases between. The CDR3 sequence is 16 residues long. The germline gives CDR1 SGHRS, CDR2 YFSETQ. The CDR3 bases are TGCGCCAGCAGCTCACTGCCTAGCTTGGGAAGCAATGAGCAGTTCTTC. It translates to CASSSLPSLGSNEQFF.

This clonotype has a handful of counts. This chain uses TRBV6-5 with TRBJ1-1; D is unclear. Trimming stripped 4 bases from V and 7 bases from J, with 7 bases between. Germline CDR1 MNHEY, CDR2 SVGAGI. The CDR3 spans 11 residues. CDR3: CASSFGYEAFF. For the CDR3, the DNA is TGTGCCAGCAGTTTCGGATATGAAGCTTTCTTT.

CDR3 in amino acids: CASRLGKRTVNTEAFF. The CDR3 DNA reads TGTGCCAGCAGACTTGGAAAAAGGACGGTGAACACTGAAGCTTTCTTT. This chain connects TRBV6-2 or TRBV6-3 to TRBJ1-1; unclear D gene. This CDR3 spans 16 amino acids. V was trimmed by 6 bases and J by 0 bases, leaving 17 bases between them. Germline loops: CDR1 MNHEY, CDR2 SVGEGT.

The genes are TRBV4-1 and TRBJ2-3, with 13 bases aligning to TRBD2. The junction had 8 bases not matched to a gene; V was cut back by 4 bases and J by 1 base. Germline CDR1 is MGHRA and CDR2 is YSYEKL. CDR3 length: 18 amino acids. CDR3 amino acids: CASSRTSGGAPGTDTQYF. CDR3 nucleotides: TGCGCCAGCAGCCGAACTAGCGGGGGGGCCCCGGGCACAGATACGCAGTATTTT.

In this sample, this clonotype turned up a few times. The rearrangement links TRBV27 to TRBJ1-1, with D tentatively TRBD1 (6 bases). Trimming cost V 6 bases and J 6 bases, with 8 bases left between them. CDR3 length: 11 amino acids. CDR1 is MNHEY, CDR2 SMNVEV, per germline (reference sequence). The CDR3 DNA reads as TGTGCCAGCAGACAGGGATCTGAAGCTTTCTTT. Its translation is CASRQGSEAFF.

The chain uses TRBV2 and TRBJ1-3; D not resolved. CDR3 length: 14 residues. The V end lost 5 bases, the J end lost 0 bases, and 8 bases lay between the germline ends. Looked up from germline, CDR1 is SNHLY and CDR2 is FYNNEI. The CDR3 loop is CASSYIASGNTIYF. The DNA of the CDR3 is TGTGCCAGCAGTTACATTGCCTCTGGAAACACCATATATTTT.

The gene calls are TRBV20-1 and TRBJ1-2, with D tentatively TRBD1 (5 bases). Germline V lookup: CDR1 DFQATT, CDR2 SNEGSKA (reference sequence). Trimming shortened V by 1 base and J by 6 bases, and 12 bases separated the two germline ends. This CDR3 is 13 amino acids long. This chain's CDR3 is CSARGGPGDGYTF. As DNA, the CDR3 is TGCAGTGCTAGAGGGGGCCCCGGGGATGGCTACACCTTC.

The chain couples TRBV11-2 to TRBJ2-1, with D perhaps being TRBD1 or TRBD2 (5 bases each). Trimming left V 5 bases short and J 5 bases short, with 19 bases between. Germline loops: CDR1 SGHAT, CDR2 FQNNGV. The CDR3 has 16 residues. CDR3 protein: CASSPEIGGRDNEQFF. As DNA, the CDR3 is TGTGCCAGCAGCCCTGAAATTGGGGGTAGGGACAATGAGCAGTTCTTC.

This clonotype was counted a few times. The chain uses TRBV5-1 and TRBJ1-1; 7 bases are a match to TRBD1. V lost 4 bases and J lost 0; bases outside the gene matches: 6. The germline CDR1 and CDR2 sequences are SGHRS and YFSETQ. This CDR3 has 15 residues. CDR3 DNA: TGCGCCAGCAGCAGTAGGGGGCCGGTGAACACTGAAGCTTTCTTT. As protein: CASSSRGPVNTEAFF.

This clonotype has only a few counts. The chain is built from TRBV7-9 and TRBJ1-1; tentative D call: TRBD1 (5 bases). The V gene lost 4 bases and the J gene lost 8 bases, with 8 bases spanning the gap. This CDR3 region has 11 residues. Germline V CDR1 and CDR2: SEHNR, FQNEAQ (reference sequence). CDR3 nucleotides: TGTGCCAGCAGCTGGGGACTAGAAGCTTTCTTT. Residues: CASSWGLEAFF.

This clonotype appeared many times. The chain joins TRBV12-3 or TRBV12-4 to TRBJ2-1; TRBD2 agrees at 8 bases. Losses at the gene ends were 6 bases for V and 6 bases for J; bases not matched to a gene: 13. The CDR3 spans 16 residues. The CDR3 nucleotides read TGTGCCAGCAGGAGGACGAGCGGGAGTCGCCCCAATGAGCAGTTCTTC. It is translated as CASRRTSGSRPNEQFF.

The sample holds a few counts of this clonotype. The V gene is TRBV7-9, the J gene TRBJ2-1; 8 positions match TRBD1. CDR1 SEHNR and CDR2 FQNEAQ come from the germline V gene (reference sequence). Trimming at V came to 5 bases and at J to 15 bases, leaving 9 bases not matched to a gene. The CDR3 sequence is 12 residues long. The CDR3 loop reads CASSVPTGEVFF. The DNA of the CDR3 is TGTGCCAGCAGCGTCCCGACAGGGGAGGTGTTCTTC.